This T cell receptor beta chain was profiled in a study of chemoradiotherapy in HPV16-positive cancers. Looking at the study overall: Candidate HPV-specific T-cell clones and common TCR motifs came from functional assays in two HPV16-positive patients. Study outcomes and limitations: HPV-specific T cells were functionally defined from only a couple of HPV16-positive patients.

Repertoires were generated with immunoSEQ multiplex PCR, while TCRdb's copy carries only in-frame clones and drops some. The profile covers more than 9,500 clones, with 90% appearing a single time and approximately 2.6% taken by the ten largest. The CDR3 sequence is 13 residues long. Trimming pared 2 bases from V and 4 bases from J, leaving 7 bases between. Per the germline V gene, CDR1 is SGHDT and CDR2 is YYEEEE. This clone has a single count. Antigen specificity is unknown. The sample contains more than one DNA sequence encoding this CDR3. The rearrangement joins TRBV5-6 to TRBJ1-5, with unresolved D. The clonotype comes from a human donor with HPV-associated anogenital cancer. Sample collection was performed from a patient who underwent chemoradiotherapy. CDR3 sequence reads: CASSFQRNQPQHF. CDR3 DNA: TGTGCCAGCAGCTTCCAGCGGAATCAGCCCCAGCATTTT.